This TCR beta chain was obtained from a study of blood T cell repertoires in COVID-19. Overall study: The United States, Italy and Spain provided the acute and convalescent COVID-19 samples. The analysed material was cDNA or gDNA that came from T cells, B-cell-depleted T cells, or PBMCs.

Authors' methods: Amplifying reference gene primers gave estimates of nucleated cell counts. Data came from immunoSEQ multiplex PCR; TCRdb stores just in-frame clones and leaves some out. The DNA was the basis for D and trimming; V, J and clone size are from that table. Of around 60,000 clones listed, about 90% are singletons. This CDR3 comprises 15 residues. V was pared by 0 bases and J by 4 bases, with 5 bases of the junction left unmatched. The germline V gene encodes CDR1 SGHNT and CDR2 YYREEE (reference sequence). The source material was peripheral blood. This TCR was recovered from a human donor with active COVID-19. The donor label of this sample is uncertain. The V gene is TRBV5-4, the J gene TRBJ2-7, with TRBD2 identical over 9 bases. CDR3 sequence reads: CASSLEGGGAYEQYF. The CDR3 DNA reads as TGTGCCAGCAGCTTGGAGGGCGGGGGGGCGTACGAGCAGTACTTC.